Described below is a single T cell receptor (beta chain) sequence and its context. The record originates from a study of blood T cell repertoires in COVID-19. The CDR3 has 14 amino acids. Germline V gene data show CDR1 as SNHLY and CDR2 as FYNNEI. V was pared by 4 bases and J by 6 bases, with 4 bases of the junction left unmatched. Authors' analysis steps: Reference gene primers were amplified, and this amplification served to estimate nucleated cell counts. Some clones are missing from TCRdb's copy, which holds only in-frame ones; the method was immunoSEQ multiplex PCR. For V, J and clone size, that table is used; D and trimming come from the DNA. The sample gives roughly 150,000 clones, 82% of which show up once; less than 5% is in the top ten.

The specimen was peripheral blood. This receptor was obtained from a woman of 80 years or more with acute or convalescent COVID-19. The chain uses TRBV2 and TRBJ2-1; 9 bases agree with TRBD1. Written as DNA, the CDR3 is TGTGCCAGCAGTGGACAGGGGGGTACCAATGAGCAGTTCTTC. It yields the protein CASSGQGGTNEQFF. Full variable domain (missing parts from reference TRBV2 and TRBJ2-1): EPEVTQTPSHQVTQMGQEVILRCVPISNHLYFYWYRQILGQKVEFLVSFYNNEISEKSEIFDDQFSVERPDGSNFTLKIRSTKLEDSAMYFCASSGQGGTNEQFFGPGTRLTVL.